One T cell receptor beta chain is described in this entry. The sample is drawn from a study of control samples from healthy donors and cancer patients. This table comes from immunoSEQ multiplex PCR, and its TCRdb copy is limited to in-frame clones, with some not included. The sample includes 100,000 or so clones, more than 85% of them seen just once. Per germline, CDR1 SGHTA and CDR2 FQGNSA. V was clipped by 5 bases and J by 0 bases, with 17 bases between them. The CDR3 totals 17 residues. The specimen sequenced was blood. The TCR originated in a man between 25 and 39 years old in good health. The J gene is TRBJ2-1, the V gene TRBV7-2; no definite D call. The CDR3 DNA sequence: TGTGCCAGCAGCCCGTGGGCCTCCTCATCCTCCTACAATGAGCAGTTCTTC. Translated, it gives CASSPWASSSSYNEQFF.